Described below is a single T cell receptor beta chain sequence and its context. Amplification used 60 Vbeta primers and 13 Jbeta primers. TCRdb's table, derived via immunoSEQ multiplex PCR, lists solely in-frame clones and lacks some. Of about 170,000 clones listed, 70% to 90% are singletons. The data are from a study of cytomegalovirus exposure and HLA in healthy donors. Germline values: CDR1 KGHSH, CDR2 LQKENI. This CDR3 comprises 15 residues. J was trimmed by 7 bases and V by 3 bases; bases with no gene match: 9. Sequencing input: PBMCs. This TCR came from a man aged 25 to 45 in good health and CMV-seropositive. The gene calls are TRBV18 and TRBJ2-1; TRBD2 aligns across 7 bases. The CDR3 DNA is TGTGCCAGCTCACCCCTGATGGAGGGAGGGAATGAGCAGTTCTTC. Protein sequence: CASSPLMEGGNEQFF.